This T cell receptor (beta chain) emerged from a study of cytomegalovirus exposure and HLA in healthy donors. The PCR employed 60 Vbeta primers together with 13 Jbeta primers. Some clones are missing from TCRdb's copy, which holds only in-frame ones; the method was immunoSEQ multiplex PCR. Found here are some 170,000 clones, about 69% of them singletons; the top ten hold 2% to 3%. This clone appeared a single time. Its target is unknown. V lost 6 bases and J 1 base, leaving 9 bases between the germline ends. CDR3 length: 14 amino acids. The V gene's germline CDR1 is MNHEY and CDR2 SVGAGI. Whole-study results and caveats: Researchers had no immune exposure information except CMV serostatus available.

The chain couples TRBV6-5 to TRBJ2-2; D may be TRBD1 (5 bases). This clonotype was sampled from a human donor in good health. Sequencing was carried out using PBMCs. The CDR3 sequence is CASSVDRNTGELFF. In nucleotides, the CDR3 is TGTGCCAGCAGCGTTGACAGGAACACCGGGGAGCTGTTTTTT.